This T cell receptor (beta chain) comes out of a study of T cell responses to AZD1222 COVID-19 vaccine. Unmatched junction bases numbered 5, after V lost 3 bases and J lost 6 bases. Looked up from germline, CDR1 is MNHEY and CDR2 is SMNVEV (reference sequence). CDR3 length equals 15 residues. TCRdb keeps only in-frame clones here, not all; method: immunoSEQ multiplex PCR. This sample carries some 30,000 clones, around 90% of them seen once, and the ten largest clones take roughly 1.3%. The rearrangement joins TRBV27 to TRBJ1-4, with 9 nucleotides matching TRBD1. The origin of this receptor is an adult in good health. This specimen was peripheral blood, taken on day 0 of AZD1222 vaccination. The CDR3 is CASSFGTGLDEKLFF. CDR3 sequence (DNA): TGTGCCAGCAGTTTCGGGACAGGGTTGGATGAAAAACTGTTTTTT.